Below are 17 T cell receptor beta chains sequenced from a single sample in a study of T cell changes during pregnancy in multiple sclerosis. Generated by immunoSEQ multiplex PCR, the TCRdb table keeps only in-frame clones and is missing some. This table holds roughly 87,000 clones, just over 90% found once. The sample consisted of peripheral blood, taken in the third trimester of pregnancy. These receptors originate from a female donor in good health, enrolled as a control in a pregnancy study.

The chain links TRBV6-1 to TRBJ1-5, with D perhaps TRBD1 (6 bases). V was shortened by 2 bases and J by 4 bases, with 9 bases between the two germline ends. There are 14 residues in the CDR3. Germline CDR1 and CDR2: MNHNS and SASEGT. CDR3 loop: CASSELQGNQPQHF. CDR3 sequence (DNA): TGTGCCAGCAGTGAATTACAGGGTAATCAGCCCCAGCATTTT.

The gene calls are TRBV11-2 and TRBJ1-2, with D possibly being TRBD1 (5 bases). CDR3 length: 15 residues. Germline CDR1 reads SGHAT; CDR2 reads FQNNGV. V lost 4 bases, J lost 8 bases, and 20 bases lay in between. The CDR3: CASSWARGVGSGYTF. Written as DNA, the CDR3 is TGTGCCAGCAGCTGGGCACGGGGGGTTGGTTCGGGCTACACCTTC.

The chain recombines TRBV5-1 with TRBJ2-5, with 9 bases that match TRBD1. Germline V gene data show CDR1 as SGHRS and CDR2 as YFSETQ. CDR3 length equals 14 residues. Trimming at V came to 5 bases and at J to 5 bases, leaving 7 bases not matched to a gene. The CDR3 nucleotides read TGCGCCAGCAGTTCGACAGGGGGAGTCGAGACCCAGTACTTC. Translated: CASSSTGGVETQYF.

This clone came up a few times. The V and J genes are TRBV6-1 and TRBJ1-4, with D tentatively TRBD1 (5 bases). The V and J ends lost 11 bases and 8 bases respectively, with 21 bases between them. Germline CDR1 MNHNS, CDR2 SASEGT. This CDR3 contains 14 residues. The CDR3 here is CAHGGAPVGEKLFF. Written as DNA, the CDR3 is TGTGCCCACGGGGGAGCTCCAGTAGGGGAAAAACTGTTTTTT.

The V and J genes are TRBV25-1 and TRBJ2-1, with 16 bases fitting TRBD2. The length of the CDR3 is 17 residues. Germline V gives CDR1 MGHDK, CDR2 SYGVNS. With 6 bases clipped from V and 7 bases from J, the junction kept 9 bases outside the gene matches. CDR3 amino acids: CASSGGTSGRVPNEQFF. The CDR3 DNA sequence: TGTGCCAGCAGCGGAGGGACTAGCGGGAGGGTACCGAATGAGCAGTTCTTC.

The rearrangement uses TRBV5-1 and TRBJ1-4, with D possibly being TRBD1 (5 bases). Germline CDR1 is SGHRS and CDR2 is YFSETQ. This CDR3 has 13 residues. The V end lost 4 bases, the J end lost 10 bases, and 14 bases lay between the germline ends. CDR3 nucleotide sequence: TGCGCCAGCAGCCTCCCAGGGCAGTCAAAACTGTTTTTT. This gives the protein CASSLPGQSKLFF.

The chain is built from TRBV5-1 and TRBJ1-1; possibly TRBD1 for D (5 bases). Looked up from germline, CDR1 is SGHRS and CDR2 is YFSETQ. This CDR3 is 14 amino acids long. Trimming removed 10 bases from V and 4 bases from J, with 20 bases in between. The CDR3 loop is CARRPAGLGTEAFF. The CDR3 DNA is TGCGCCCGCCGGCCGGCAGGGTTAGGCACTGAAGCTTTCTTT.

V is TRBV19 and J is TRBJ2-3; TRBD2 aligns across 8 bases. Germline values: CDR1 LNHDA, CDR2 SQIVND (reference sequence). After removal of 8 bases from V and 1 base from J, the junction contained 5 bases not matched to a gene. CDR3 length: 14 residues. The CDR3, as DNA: TGTGCCAGTCGCGGGAGGACGGGCACAGATACGCAGTATTTT. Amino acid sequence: CASRGRTGTDTQYF.

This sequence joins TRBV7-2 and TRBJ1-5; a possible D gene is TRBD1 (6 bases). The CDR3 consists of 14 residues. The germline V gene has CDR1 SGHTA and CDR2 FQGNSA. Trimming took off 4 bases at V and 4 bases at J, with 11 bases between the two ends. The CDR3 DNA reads TGTGCCAGCAGCTCGGACAGTTTTAATCAGCCCCAGCATTTT. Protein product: CASSSDSFNQPQHF.

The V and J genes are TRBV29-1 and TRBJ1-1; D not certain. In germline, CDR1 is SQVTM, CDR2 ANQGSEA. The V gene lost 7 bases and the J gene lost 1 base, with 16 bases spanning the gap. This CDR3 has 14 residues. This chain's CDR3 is CSAAGFLENTEAFF. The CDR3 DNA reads TGCAGCGCCGCGGGCTTTTTAGAGAACACTGAAGCTTTCTTT.

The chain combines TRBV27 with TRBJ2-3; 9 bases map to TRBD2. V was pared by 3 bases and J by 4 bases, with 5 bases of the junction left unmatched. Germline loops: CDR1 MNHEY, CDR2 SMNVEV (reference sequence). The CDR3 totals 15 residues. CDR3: CASSLEAGGPDTQYF. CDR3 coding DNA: TGTGCCAGCAGTTTGGAGGCGGGAGGGCCAGATACGCAGTATTTT.

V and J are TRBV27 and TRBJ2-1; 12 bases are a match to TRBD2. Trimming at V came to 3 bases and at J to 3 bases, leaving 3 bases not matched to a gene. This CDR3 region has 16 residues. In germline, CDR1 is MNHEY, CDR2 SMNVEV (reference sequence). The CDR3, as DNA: TGTGCCAGCAGTTTGACTAGCGGGAGCCGCTACAATGAGCAGTTCTTC. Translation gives CASSLTSGSRYNEQFF.

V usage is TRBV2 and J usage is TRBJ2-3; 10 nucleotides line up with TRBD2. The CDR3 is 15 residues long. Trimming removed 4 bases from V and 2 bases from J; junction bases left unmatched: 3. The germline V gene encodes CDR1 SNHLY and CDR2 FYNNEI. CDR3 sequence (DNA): TGTGCCAGCAGTGGACTAGCGGGCTACACAGATACGCAGTATTTT. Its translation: CASSGLAGYTDTQYF.

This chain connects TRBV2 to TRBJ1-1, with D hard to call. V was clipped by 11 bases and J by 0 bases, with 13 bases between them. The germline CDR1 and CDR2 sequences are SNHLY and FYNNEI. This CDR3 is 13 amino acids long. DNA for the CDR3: TGTGCCCGCGAGGGCCCAATGAACACTGAAGCTTTCTTT. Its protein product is CAREGPMNTEAFF. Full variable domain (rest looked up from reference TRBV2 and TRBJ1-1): EPEVTQTPSHQVTQMGQEVILRCVPISNHLYFYWYRQILGQKVEFLVSFYNNEISEKSEIFDDQFSVERPDGSNFTLKIRSTKLEDSAMYFCAREGPMNTEAFFGQGTRLTVV.

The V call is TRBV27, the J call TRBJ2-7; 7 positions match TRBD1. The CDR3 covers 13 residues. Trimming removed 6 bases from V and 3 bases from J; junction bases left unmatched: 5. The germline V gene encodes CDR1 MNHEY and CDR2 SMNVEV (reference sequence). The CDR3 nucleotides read TGTGCCAGCAGCGGACAGGAGAACTACGAGCAGTACTTC. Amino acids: CASSGQENYEQYF.

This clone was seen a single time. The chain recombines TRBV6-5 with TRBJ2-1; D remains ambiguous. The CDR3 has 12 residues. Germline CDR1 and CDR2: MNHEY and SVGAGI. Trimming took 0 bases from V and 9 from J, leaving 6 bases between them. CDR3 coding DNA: TGTGCCAGCAGTTACTCGCGAGGTGAGCAGTTCTTC. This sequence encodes CASSYSRGEQFF.

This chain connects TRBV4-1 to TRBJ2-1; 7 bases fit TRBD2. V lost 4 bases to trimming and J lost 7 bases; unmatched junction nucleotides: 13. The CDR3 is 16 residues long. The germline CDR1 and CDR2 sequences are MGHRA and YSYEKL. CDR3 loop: CASSPMGLIPSNEQFF. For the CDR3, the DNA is TGCGCCAGCAGCCCGATGGGACTAATTCCCTCGAATGAGCAGTTCTTC.